This T cell receptor (beta chain) stems from a study of shared T cell receptors in the human thymus. The CDR3 runs to 13 residues. Germline loops: CDR1 SGHDN, CDR2 FVKESK. V lost 1 base, J lost 5 bases, and 8 bases lay in between. Here immunoSEQ multiplex PCR was the method, and the copy in TCRdb shows in-frame clones only, minus some. The sample lists over 650,000 clones; more than 70% were seen once. The same data also went into a second study, on human thymus T cells. That source reports: Infants served as donors; they were healthy and Finnish and were having corrective surgery for congenital heart defects. Resections from corrective heart surgery provided thymus tissue.

The J gene is TRBJ1-2, the V gene TRBV14; D is uncertain. This sequence originates from a boy under three years old with a congenital heart defect. Sequencing used thymocytes. The CDR3 loop reads CASSQAGLYGYTF. The CDR3 DNA sequence: TGTGCCAGCAGCCAAGCCGGGTTGTATGGCTACACCTTC.